The clone carrying this T cell receptor (beta chain) was counted between two and nine times. Its specificity is unknown. The isolated RNA, all of it, was reverse transcribed, so expressed TCRB transcripts were what got sequenced. The assay was immunoSEQ multiplex PCR, and TCRdb's table has in-frame clones only and misses some. The repertoire holds roughly 280,000 clones, about 24% seen once, with 0.012% in the top ten. The record originates from a study of beta chain features in type 1 diabetes. Study observations and caveats: Type 1 diabetes patients had moderately but significantly shorter TCRB CDR3s in all four CD4+ subsets. Using cDNA template may skew counts toward highly expressing activated cells. Comparison showed that naive, central memory and Treg TCRB repertoires appeared more similar among patients than among healthy donors.

A CD45RO/CCR7/CD25/CD127/CD95/CD27 panel sorted naive, central memory, regulatory and stem cell-like memory CD4+ cells. CDR3 length: 12 amino acids. V lost 7 bases and J lost 4, with 13 bases in between. The germline gives CDR1 SQVTM, CDR2 ANQGSEA. The chain has TRBV29-1 and TRBJ1-1; D gene ambiguous. Sequenced input: naive CD4+ T cells from blood. The clonotype comes from a young woman with type 1 diabetes. The CDR3 spells CSGRGWGTEAFF. For the CDR3, the DNA is TGCAGCGGGAGAGGGTGGGGCACTGAAGCTTTCTTT. The variable domain in full, completed from reference TRBV29-1 and TRBJ1-1, reads SAVISQKPSRDICQRGTSLTIQCQVDSQVTMMFWYRQQPGQSLTLIATANQGSEATYESGFVIDKFPISRPNLTFSTLTVSNMSPEDSSIYLCSGRGWGTEAFFGQGTRLTVV.